These 2 T cell receptor beta chains were all obtained from the same sample, sequenced in a study of T cell repertoires in cytomegalovirus infection. Each CDR3 protein is one row after TCRdb ran MiXCR on the reads. This sample carries around 210,000 distinct CDR3 sequences, 6.5% of them seen once, and the ten largest clones take around 6.5%. Specimen: PBMCs. These receptors came from a human donor in good health (CMV status not recorded). Some clones in this sample may be carry-over from other donors' samples.

The chain uses TRBV4-2 and TRBJ1-5; the D is unclear. Germline lookup yields CDR1 LGHNA and CDR2 YNFKEQ. Trimming cost V 8 bases and J 2 bases, with 16 bases left between them. The CDR3 has 15 amino acids. The CDR3 DNA follows: TGTGCCAGCGCACTGGGAGAGAGGGGCAATCAGCCCCAGCATTTT. This translates into CASALGERGNQPQHF.

In its sample, this clonotype was seen many times. The chain links TRBV3-1 to TRBJ2-2; 9 bases match TRBD2. The trim removed 4 bases at V and 6 bases at J, leaving 15 bases unmatched. This CDR3 has 18 residues. Germline V CDR1 and CDR2: LGHDT, YNNKEL (reference sequence). The DNA of the CDR3 is TGTGCCAGCAGCCCGTCGATCCGCCTAGCGGGGTTTCCCGGGGAGCTGTTTTTT. The encoded protein is CASSPSIRLAGFPGELFF.